This is a list of T cell receptor beta chains from one sample in a study of blood T cell repertoires in COVID-19. This table comes from immunoSEQ multiplex PCR, and its TCRdb copy is limited to in-frame clones, with some not included. The sample yields more than 450,000 clones, around 90% seen once. Sequencing was carried out using PBMCs or T cells enriched from blood (not recorded which). Receptor source: a woman aged 18-29 years who had recovered from COVID-19. CDR3s include the opening cysteine and the closing phenylalanine or tryptophan. Each record gives: J gene, V gene, clone size, D gene, CDR3 protein, CDR3 DNA. D genes are given only for firm matches. The listing skips clone size in some rows; elsewhere it reads once, few, many or a size class.

J gene: TRBJ2-2; V gene: TRBV6-5; clone size: NA; D gene: NA; CDR3 protein: CASAKGPNTGELFF; CDR3 DNA: TGTGCCAGCGCAAAGGGGCCGAACACCGGGGAGCTGTTTTTT
J gene: TRBJ2-1; V gene: TRBV5-1; clone size: NA; D gene: TRBD2; CDR3 protein: CASSPRLAGGHEQFF; CDR3 DNA: TGCGCCAGCAGCCCAAGACTAGCGGGGGGGCATGAGCAGTTCTTC
J gene: TRBJ1-1; V gene: TRBV11-3; clone size: NA; D gene: NA; CDR3 protein: CASSPGWGEAFF; CDR3 DNA: TGTGCCAGCAGCCCGGGATGGGGTGAAGCTTTCTTT
J gene: TRBJ2-1; V gene: TRBV19; clone size: NA; D gene: TRBD2; CDR3 protein: CASSIQLAAPDEQFF; CDR3 DNA: TGTGCCAGTAGTATACAGCTAGCGGCCCCCGATGAGCAGTTCTTC
J gene: TRBJ2-3; V gene: TRBV29-1; clone size: NA; D gene: NA; CDR3 protein: CSVQIQGGDTQYF; CDR3 DNA: TGCAGCGTTCAAATACAGGGAGGGGATACGCAGTATTTT
J gene: TRBJ1-1; V gene: TRBV24-1; clone size: NA; D gene: NA; CDR3 protein: CATSDLNLGGFAEAFF; CDR3 DNA: TGTGCCACCAGTGATTTGAATCTAGGGGGATTCGCTGAAGCTTTCTTT
J gene: TRBJ1-1; V gene: TRBV6-2/TRBV6-3; clone size: NA; D gene: NA; CDR3 protein: CASSLAGLEAFF; CDR3 DNA: TGTGCCAGCAGCTTAGCCGGATTAGAAGCTTTCTTT
J gene: TRBJ1-1; V gene: TRBV6-5; clone size: NA; D gene: NA; CDR3 protein: CASSPPSGENTEAFF; CDR3 DNA: TGTGCCAGCAGTCCCCCCAGCGGGGAGAACACTGAAGCTTTCTTT
J gene: TRBJ2-3; V gene: TRBV4-2; clone size: NA; D gene: TRBD2; CDR3 protein: CASSQANSGGRDTQYF; CDR3 DNA: TGTGCCAGCAGCCAAGCGAACAGCGGGGGGAGGGATACGCAGTATTTT
J gene: TRBJ2-7; V gene: TRBV3-1/TRBV3-2; clone size: NA; D gene: TRBD1; CDR3 protein: CASSQPGTGAFSGRYEQYF; CDR3 DNA: TGTGCCAGCAGCCAACCCGGGACAGGGGCGTTTAGCGGGCGCTACGAGCAGTACTTC
J gene: TRBJ1-2; V gene: TRBV7-8; clone size: NA; D gene: NA; CDR3 protein: CASSFPQAGYTF; CDR3 DNA: TGTGCCAGCAGCTTCCCCCAGGCTGGCTACACCTTC
J gene: TRBJ1-6; V gene: TRBV7-9; clone size: NA; D gene: NA; CDR3 protein: CASSPDSPRNSPLHF; CDR3 DNA: TGTGCCAGCAGCCCCGACAGCCCTCGGAATTCACCCCTCCACTTT
J gene: TRBJ1-2; V gene: TRBV6-1; clone size: NA; D gene: NA; CDR3 protein: CASSVVGTGYGYTF; CDR3 DNA: TGTGCCAGCAGTGTCGTTGGTACGGGCTATGGCTACACCTTC
J gene: TRBJ2-3; V gene: TRBV7-3; clone size: once; D gene: NA; CDR3 protein: CASSFGRLGDTQYF; CDR3 DNA: TGTGCCAGCAGCTTCGGCAGGTTGGGAGATACGCAGTATTTT
J gene: TRBJ2-7; V gene: TRBV10-2; clone size: NA; D gene: NA; CDR3 protein: CASSESSVYSYEQYF; CDR3 DNA: TGCGCCAGCAGTGAGTCTAGCGTATACTCCTACGAGCAGTACTTC
J gene: TRBJ1-2; V gene: TRBV19; clone size: NA; D gene: TRBD1; CDR3 protein: CASSTQGYGYTF; CDR3 DNA: TGTGCCAGTAGTACACAGGGGTATGGCTACACCTTC
J gene: TRBJ1-4; V gene: TRBV3-1/TRBV3-2; clone size: NA; D gene: NA; CDR3 protein: CASSPSGVGEKLFF; CDR3 DNA: TGTGCCAGCAGCCCCTCAGGGGTTGGGGAAAAACTGTTTTTT
J gene: TRBJ1-2; V gene: TRBV15; clone size: NA; D gene: NA; CDR3 protein: CATSRGHTYGYTF; CDR3 DNA: TGTGCCACCAGCAGGGGACACACCTATGGCTACACCTTC
J gene: TRBJ1-1; V gene: TRBV15; clone size: NA; D gene: TRBD1; CDR3 protein: CATKGDRVGLRAFF; CDR3 DNA: TGTGCCACCAAAGGGGACAGGGTAGGGCTGCGCGCTTTCTTT
J gene: TRBJ2-2; V gene: TRBV19; clone size: NA; D gene: NA; CDR3 protein: CASSFLQNTGELFF; CDR3 DNA: TGTGCCAGTAGTTTCTTACAGAACACCGGGGAGCTGTTTTTT
J gene: TRBJ1-1; V gene: TRBV11-3; clone size: NA; D gene: NA; CDR3 protein: CASSQYRNTEAFF; CDR3 DNA: TGTGCCAGCAGCCAGTACAGGAACACTGAAGCTTTCTTT
J gene: TRBJ2-1; V gene: TRBV6-5; clone size: NA; D gene: TRBD1; CDR3 protein: CASTRTGVKNEQFF; CDR3 DNA: TGTGCCAGCACCCGGACAGGGGTGAAAAATGAGCAGTTCTTC
J gene: TRBJ1-1; V gene: TRBV7-8; clone size: NA; D gene: NA; CDR3 protein: CASSLGLGLGNTEAFF; CDR3 DNA: TGTGCCAGCAGCTTGGGTTTGGGACTCGGGAACACTGAAGCTTTCTTT
J gene: TRBJ2-7; V gene: TRBV18; clone size: NA; D gene: NA; CDR3 protein: CASSPTTGQAGDEQYF; CDR3 DNA: TGTGCCAGCTCACCTACGACAGGCCAGGCTGGGGACGAGCAGTACTTC
J gene: TRBJ1-2; V gene: TRBV2; clone size: NA; D gene: NA; CDR3 protein: CASSAGSGGYTF; CDR3 DNA: TGTGCCAGCAGTGCAGGGTCGGGCGGCTACACCTTC
J gene: TRBJ1-2; V gene: TRBV11-2; clone size: few; D gene: NA; CDR3 protein: CASSPRGAGYTF; CDR3 DNA: TGTGCCAGCAGCCCCCGCGGGGCTGGCTACACCTTC
J gene: TRBJ1-3; V gene: TRBV18; clone size: NA; D gene: TRBD1; CDR3 protein: CASSRTGAGSGNTIYF; CDR3 DNA: TGTGCCAGCTCGCGGACAGGGGCCGGCTCTGGAAACACCATATATTTT
J gene: TRBJ1-4; V gene: TRBV5-1; clone size: NA; D gene: TRBD1; CDR3 protein: CASSPQGMGTNEKLFF; CDR3 DNA: TGCGCCAGCAGCCCACAGGGGATGGGGACTAATGAAAAACTGTTTTTT
J gene: TRBJ2-7; V gene: TRBV27; clone size: NA; D gene: NA; CDR3 protein: CASSSSAGGRSGAYEQYF; CDR3 DNA: TGTGCCAGCAGTTCTAGCGCAGGTGGGCGGTCCGGGGCCTACGAGCAGTACTTC
J gene: TRBJ1-3; V gene: TRBV6-5; clone size: NA; D gene: NA; CDR3 protein: CASSYSRGTRNTIYF; CDR3 DNA: TGTGCCAGCAGTTACTCGAGGGGGACTAGAAACACCATATATTTT
J gene: TRBJ2-1; V gene: TRBV7-2; clone size: once; D gene: NA; CDR3 protein: CASSEVFGASYNEQFF; CDR3 DNA: TGTGCCAGCAGCGAGGTTTTTGGGGCGTCCTACAATGAGCAGTTCTTC
J gene: TRBJ1-5; V gene: TRBV29-1; clone size: NA; D gene: NA; CDR3 protein: CSVESYRDSYNQPQHF; CDR3 DNA: TGCAGCGTTGAATCTTACAGGGATTCATACAATCAGCCCCAGCATTTT
J gene: TRBJ1-2; V gene: TRBV7-9; clone size: NA; D gene: NA; CDR3 protein: CASSLALSYGYTF; CDR3 DNA: TGTGCCAGCAGCTTAGCCCTGTCCTATGGCTACACCTTC
J gene: TRBJ1-3; V gene: TRBV5-1; clone size: NA; D gene: TRBD1; CDR3 protein: CASSLTVPGQISGNTIYF; CDR3 DNA: TGCGCCAGCAGCTTGACTGTACCGGGACAGATCTCTGGAAACACCATATATTTT
J gene: TRBJ1-2; V gene: TRBV19; clone size: NA; D gene: NA; CDR3 protein: CASTLGRTGYGYTF; CDR3 DNA: TGTGCCAGTACCCTGGGTCGAACAGGGTATGGCTACACCTTC
J gene: TRBJ2-1; V gene: TRBV7-9; clone size: NA; D gene: NA; CDR3 protein: CASSLFRGTYNEQFF; CDR3 DNA: TGTGCCAGCAGCTTATTTCGGGGGACCTACAATGAGCAGTTCTTC
J gene: TRBJ1-2; V gene: TRBV29-1; clone size: NA; D gene: NA; CDR3 protein: CSVVADTNYGYTF; CDR3 DNA: TGCAGCGTTGTGGCAGACACTAACTATGGCTACACCTTC
J gene: TRBJ2-5; V gene: TRBV10-3; clone size: NA; D gene: NA; CDR3 protein: CAMRGDQETQYF; CDR3 DNA: TGTGCCATGCGGGGCGACCAAGAGACCCAGTACTTC
J gene: TRBJ2-1; V gene: TRBV29-1; clone size: once; D gene: TRBD2; CDR3 protein: CSVGPGGNEQFF; CDR3 DNA: TGCAGCGTGGGACCGGGAGGGAATGAGCAGTTCTTC
J gene: TRBJ2-2; V gene: TRBV5-1; clone size: NA; D gene: NA; CDR3 protein: CASSWDILNGPAGELLF; CDR3 DNA: TGCGCCAGCAGCTGGGACATCCTTAACGGGCCAGCCGGGGAGCTGCTTTTT
J gene: TRBJ2-1; V gene: TRBV6-4; clone size: NA; D gene: NA; CDR3 protein: CASSDSPGPGNEQFF; CDR3 DNA: TGTGCCAGCAGTGACTCCCCAGGGCCCGGAAATGAGCAGTTCTTC
J gene: TRBJ2-7; V gene: TRBV2; clone size: NA; D gene: TRBD1; CDR3 protein: CASLGDRGRPYEQYF; CDR3 DNA: TGTGCCAGCCTCGGGGACAGGGGCCGACCCTACGAGCAGTACTTC
J gene: TRBJ2-7; V gene: TRBV6-5; clone size: NA; D gene: NA; CDR3 protein: CASRDYQAYEQYF; CDR3 DNA: TGTGCCAGCAGGGACTACCAGGCCTACGAGCAGTACTTC